This T cell receptor beta chain derives from a study of OX40 agonist ivuxolimab in advanced cancers. At baseline, cycle 4 day 1, and cycle 7 day 1, blood was sampled. This clone occurred once. Method: immunoSEQ multiplex PCR; TCRdb's copy keeps in-frame clones and lacks some. The data show 150,000 to 190,000 clones, with around 94% seen just once and 0.3% to 0.35% held by the top ten. V was pared by 2 bases and J by 7 bases, with 12 bases of the junction left unmatched. CDR3 size: 16 residues. Germline assignment: CDR1 MGHRA and CDR2 YSYEKL. This receptor was taken from an adult with an advanced solid tumor such as melanoma, head and neck, liver or kidney cancer. Sequenced material: CD4+ or CD8+ T cells sorted from blood, taken in a trial of the OX40 agonist ivuxolimab. V gene TRBV4-1 combines with J gene TRBJ2-3, with TRBD1 matching 7 bases. The CDR3 DNA reads TGCGCCAGCAGCCAACCTTACAGGGGACGGACAAATACGCAGTATTTT. The encoded protein is CASSQPYRGRTNTQYF.